These 20 T cell receptor beta chains were all obtained from the same sample, sequenced in a study of shared clonotypes between healthy human individuals. The protocol was immunoSEQ multiplex PCR, while the TCRdb copy is restricted to in-frame clones and leaves out a portion. Found here are 330,000 or so clones, 70% to 75% of them singletons; the top ten hold over 9.5%. Sequencing was performed on memory CD4+ T cells sorted from blood. The subset: CD45RA-negative fraction. Receptors were obtained from a man in his thirties or forties in good health.

The genes are TRBV9 and TRBJ1-2; no clear D. Germline-derived CDR1 and CDR2 are SGDLS and YYNGEE. This CDR3 contains 15 residues. V was clipped by 6 bases and J by 5 bases, with 20 bases between them. CDR3 nucleotide sequence: TGTGCCAGCACCCCCGAGGTTTCCCGTTTATATGGCTACACCTTC. This codes for CASTPEVSRLYGYTF.

In its sample, this clone was seen a few times. Distinct nucleotide sequences in the sample also encode this CDR3. The rearrangement links TRBV29-1 to TRBJ2-7; D call uncertain. CDR3 length: 11 amino acids. V lost 6 bases, J lost 4 bases, and 10 bases lay in between. Germline V CDR1 and CDR2: SQVTM, ANQGSEA. The CDR3: CSVRTGYEQYF. The CDR3 DNA follows: TGCAGCGTACGAACGGGTTACGAGCAGTACTTC.

A word on this clone: This may be a read error, as it is one base from a much larger clone. This sample includes further DNA sequences coding for the same CDR3. This rearrangement joins TRBV5-1 to TRBJ1-1, with D possibly being TRBD1 (6 bases). Germline V lookup: CDR1 SGHRS, CDR2 YFSETQ. The CDR3 runs 15 residues. Deletions cut 2 bases from V and 4 bases from J, with 15 bases between. DNA of the CDR3: TGCGCCAGCAGCTTTAGGCAGGGGAGGACCACTGAAGCTTTCTTT. Protein sequence: CASSFRQGRTTEAFF.

The CDR3 DNA reads TGCGCCAGCAGCTCAGGGAGGGTCTATGGCTACACCTTC. This encodes CASSSGRVYGYTF. The genes are TRBV5-1 and TRBJ1-2, with D possibly matching TRBD1 (5 bases). Deletions cut 3 bases from V and 4 bases from J, with 10 bases between. Germline values: CDR1 SGHRS, CDR2 YFSETQ. The CDR3 has 13 residues.

The chain joins TRBV11-2 to TRBJ2-3; D is possibly TRBD1 or TRBD2 (6 bases each). Germline lookup yields CDR1 SGHAT and CDR2 FQNNGV. V lost 0 bases to trimming and J lost 2 bases, with 21 bases between them. CDR3 length: 19 residues. The CDR3 loop reads CASSLDRGQRVQFTDTQYF. DNA for the CDR3: TGTGCCAGCAGCTTAGATCGAGGACAGCGGGTTCAATTCACAGATACGCAGTATTTT.

This clone occurred a few times. V and J are TRBV5-8 and TRBJ1-1, with a possible D match to TRBD1 (6 bases). Trimming left V 5 bases short and J 4 bases short, with 18 bases between. CDR3 length equals 15 residues. CDR1 and CDR2 (germline): SGHTS, YDEGEE. CDR3 residues: CASRPLQGIGTEAFF. The CDR3 nucleotides are TGTGCCAGCAGGCCTTTACAGGGAATTGGCACTGAAGCTTTCTTT.

The V and J genes are TRBV14 and TRBJ2-3; D may be TRBD2 (5 bases). There are 17 residues in the CDR3. The V and J ends lost 1 base and 2 bases respectively, with 16 bases between them. The V gene's germline CDR1 is SGHDN and CDR2 FVKESK. The CDR3 coding sequence is TGTGCCAGCAGCCAAGCACGACTGGGGAGCAACACAGATACGCAGTATTTT. Amino acid sequence: CASSQARLGSNTDTQYF. The variable domain in full, with the rest retrieved from reference TRBV14 and TRBJ2-3, is EAGVTQFPSHSVIEKGQTVTLRCDPISGHDNLYWYRRVMGKEIKFLLHFVKESKQDESGMPNNRFLAERTGGTYSTLKVQPAELEDSGVYFCASSQARLGSNTDTQYFGPGTRLTVL.

This clone was found a few times. The rearrangement uses TRBV5-1 and TRBJ2-1; 11 positions agree with TRBD2. The junction had 7 bases not matched to a gene; V was cut back by 4 bases and J by 1 base. CDR3 size: 17 residues. Germline assignment: CDR1 SGHRS and CDR2 YFSETQ. CDR3 residues: CASSGLAGGLSYNEQFF. The CDR3 DNA is TGCGCCAGCAGCGGGCTAGCGGGAGGTTTATCCTACAATGAGCAGTTCTTC.

The genes are TRBV5-1 and TRBJ2-5; a weak D match, TRBD1 (6 bases). V lost 5 bases to trimming and J lost 6 bases, with 17 bases between them. The CDR3 consists of 14 residues. Germline CDR1 SGHRS, CDR2 YFSETQ. Written as DNA, the CDR3 is TGCGCCAGCAGTAAGGTAGCAGGGGAAAAGACCCAGTACTTC. Translated, it gives CASSKVAGEKTQYF. Full variable domain (missing parts from reference TRBV5-1 and TRBJ2-5): KAGVTQTPRYLIKTRGQQVTLSCSPISGHRSVSWYQQTPGQGLQFLFEYFSETQRNKGNFPGRFSGRQFSNSRSEMNVSTLELGDSALYLCASSKVAGEKTQYFGPGTRLLVL.

In its sample, this clone was seen a few times. The rearrangement joins TRBV19 to TRBJ2-2; D possibly corresponds to TRBD1 (6 bases). Trimming left V 10 bases short and J 1 base short, with 7 bases between. This CDR3 has 12 amino acids. Looked up from germline, CDR1 is LNHDA and CDR2 is SQIVND (reference sequence). This chain's CDR3 is CATRGNTGELFF. The CDR3 nucleotides are TGTGCCACCAGGGGGAACACCGGGGAGCTGTTTTTT.

Regarding this clone: The sample has other DNA sequences that encode this CDR3 too. The genes are TRBV5-4 and TRBJ2-7; D unclear. Germline CDR1 is SGHNT and CDR2 is YYREEE (reference sequence). The CDR3 is 12 residues long. V was shortened by 0 bases and J by 4 bases, with 5 bases between the two germline ends. CDR3 loop: CASSLDGYEQYF. The DNA of the CDR3 is TGTGCCAGCAGCTTGGACGGATACGAGCAGTACTTC.

This sequence joins TRBV29-1 and TRBJ2-7; 14 nucleotides match TRBD2. The length of the CDR3 is 18 residues. Germline trimming cut 6 bases from V and 3 bases from J; bases unmatched to any gene: 16. Per the germline V gene, CDR1 is SQVTM and CDR2 is ANQGSEA. The CDR3 reads CSVSPVPGLAGDGYEQYF. The CDR3 coding sequence is TGCAGCGTCTCCCCTGTACCGGGACTAGCGGGAGACGGCTACGAGCAGTACTTC.

The count of this clone is one. The same CDR3 is also encoded by other DNA sequences in this sample. The gene calls are TRBV9 and TRBJ2-7; 9 nucleotides agree with TRBD1. Germline trimming cut 0 bases from V and 2 bases from J; bases unmatched to any gene: 0. Per germline, CDR1 SGDLS and CDR2 YYNGEE. The CDR3 totals 14 residues. The CDR3 region is CASSVGQGAYEQYF. In nucleotides, the CDR3 is TGTGCCAGCAGCGTAGGACAGGGGGCCTACGAGCAGTACTTC.

This clone was observed a handful of times. The chain employs TRBV7-9 and TRBJ2-1; TRBD1 aligns across 8 bases. Germline V lookup: CDR1 SEHNR, CDR2 FQNEAQ (reference sequence). Trimming cost V 0 bases and J 7 bases; bases outside gene matches: 14. CDR3 size: 18 residues. In nucleotides, the CDR3 is TGTGCCAGCAGCTTAGCGATGGTTCAGGGACAGGAGAATAATGAGCAGTTCTTC. This sequence encodes CASSLAMVQGQENNEQFF.

The chain recombines TRBV5-4 with TRBJ2-3; 8 bases fit TRBD2. J gave up 3 bases and V 4 bases, and 10 bases lay outside the gene matches. Germline-derived CDR1 and CDR2 are SGHNT and YYREEE (reference sequence). The CDR3 is made up of 16 amino acids. The CDR3 loop is CASSGMAAGVTDTQYF. CDR3 coding DNA: TGTGCCAGCAGCGGCATGGCAGCGGGAGTTACAGATACGCAGTATTTT.

The chain is built from TRBV7-2 and TRBJ2-1; 9 bases align to TRBD2. Germline CDR1 is SGHTA and CDR2 is FQGNSA. The V segment lost 5 bases and the J segment 3 bases; nucleotides outside the gene matches: 5. This CDR3 has 15 residues. The DNA of the CDR3 is TGTGCCAGCAGCCCAAGCGGGAGGTTCTACAATGAGCAGTTCTTC. Protein product: CASSPSGRFYNEQFF.

The gene calls are TRBV7-8 and TRBJ2-7; a weak D match, TRBD2 (6 bases). CDR1 and CDR2 (germline): SGHVS, FQNEAQ. The CDR3 covers 14 residues. The V end lost 2 bases, the J end lost 4 bases, and 12 bases lay between the germline ends. The CDR3 reads CASSLSGGTYEQYF. In DNA form, the CDR3 reads TGTGCCAGCAGCTTATCGGGCGGGACTTACGAGCAGTACTTC.

In its sample, this clone was seen a few times. The chain employs TRBV7-7 and TRBJ2-1, with TRBD2 identical over 11 bases. This CDR3 contains 15 residues. CDR1 is SSHAT and CDR2 is FNYEAQ in the germline V gene (reference sequence). With 4 bases clipped from V and 7 bases from J, the junction kept 6 bases outside the gene matches. In DNA, the CDR3 is TGTGCCAGCAGCTCAACTAGCGGGAGTTTTAATGAGCAGTTCTTC. This codes for CASSSTSGSFNEQFF. The full variable domain, its missing parts supplied by reference TRBV7-7 and TRBJ2-1, is GAGVSQSPRYKVTKRGQDVTLRCDPISSHATLYWYQQALGQGPEFLTYFNYEAQPDKSGLPSDRFSAERPEGSISTLTIQRTEQRDSAMYRCASSSTSGSFNEQFFGPGTRLTVL.

The V and J genes are TRBV7-2 and TRBJ1-2; D not certain. The V and J ends lost 5 bases and 4 bases respectively, with 11 bases between them. The CDR3 is 13 residues long. Germline V gene sequence: CDR1 SGHTA, CDR2 FQGNSA. The CDR3 loop is CASSRALGYGYTF. In DNA, the CDR3 is TGTGCCAGCAGCCGTGCTCTGGGCTATGGCTACACCTTC.

Points on this clone: One base away lies a much larger clone, so this may be a sequencing read error. The chain joins TRBV29-1 to TRBJ2-5; possible D gene TRBD1, 5 bases. The CDR3 sequence is 13 residues long. Germline loops: CDR1 SQVTM, CDR2 ANQGSEA. The CDR3 loop is CSVDTAGREAQYF. As DNA, the CDR3 is TGCAGCGTTGATACGGCAGGGCGAGAGGCCCAGTACTTC.